This is a list of T cell receptor beta chains from one sample in a study of blood T cell repertoires in COVID-19. Using immunoSEQ multiplex PCR, the repertoire was profiled, and TCRdb retains in-frame clones only, with some absent. The table records hundreds of thousands of clones, 85% to 90% of them present only once. The sample comprised peripheral blood. The origin of the receptors is a woman aged 70-85 years with COVID-19, enrolled during active disease. Each CDR3 is given with its conserved first and last residue. A D gene is named only where the DNA matches it firmly. The listing skips clone size in some rows; elsewhere it reads once, few, many or a size class.

V	J	D	size	DNA	CDR3
TRBV19	TRBJ1-2	TRBD1	NA	TGTGCCAGTAGTTCGGGACAGGGGCTTAACTATGGCTACACCTTC	CASSSGQGLNYGYTF
TRBV5-1	TRBJ2-2	NA	once	TGCGCCAGCAGCTTGGGGGACATCAACACCGGGGAGCTGTTTTTT	CASSLGDINTGELFF
TRBV7-9	TRBJ2-1	TRBD2	NA	TGTGCCAGCAGCTCGCTGGCGGGGGACTACAATGAGCAGTTCTTC	CASSSLAGDYNEQFF
TRBV29-1	TRBJ2-2	NA	few	TGCAGCGTTGTTGGAGACAGAGAGACCGGGGAGCTGTTTTTT	CSVVGDRETGELFF
TRBV10-1	TRBJ2-3	NA	NA	TGCGCCAGCAGTGATGCGGGGGCAGGGGCAGATACGCAGTATTTT	CASSDAGAGADTQYF
TRBV14	TRBJ2-7	NA	NA	TGTGCCAGCAGCCAAGGGGGGAGGACCTACGAGCAGTACTTC	CASSQGGRTYEQYF
TRBV6-2/TRBV6-3	TRBJ2-1	TRBD2	NA	TGTGCCAGCAGTTACTCGGAACTAGCGAAGGATGAGCAGTTCTTC	CASSYSELAKDEQFF
TRBV27	TRBJ2-1	TRBD1	NA	TGTGCCAGCACCGGGACAGGGTACAATGAGCAGTTCTTC	CASTGTGYNEQFF
TRBV6-4	TRBJ1-5	NA	NA	TGTGCCAGCCGCAGGGCTTATAGCAATCAGCCCCAGCATTTT	CASRRAYSNQPQHF
TRBV30	TRBJ1-3	NA	NA	TGTGCCTGGAGTGGGTGGGCAGCCTCTGGAAACACCATATATTTT	CAWSGWAASGNTIYF
TRBV27	TRBJ1-3	TRBD1	NA	TGTGCCAGCAGCAGACAGGGATTCGGGGTCGGGAGCTCTGGAAACACCATATATTTT	CASSRQGFGVGSSGNTIYF
TRBV9	TRBJ2-5	TRBD2	NA	TGTGCCAGCAGCGCGGGACTAGCAGGGAGTGGTACGGAGACCCAGTACTTC	CASSAGLAGSGTETQYF
TRBV27	TRBJ1-2	NA	NA	TGTGCCAGCAGTTTAAATGGGGCTCTCTATGGCTACACCTTC	CASSLNGALYGYTF
TRBV6-5	TRBJ1-1	TRBD1	NA	TGTGCCAGCAGCCTCGGGACAGGGGGACCTGAAGCTTTCTTT	CASSLGTGGPEAFF
TRBV3-1/TRBV3-2	TRBJ2-3	TRBD1	NA	TGTGCCAGCAGCCAGGGGGCCGGACAGGGCCCAGATACGCAGTATTTT	CASSQGAGQGPDTQYF
TRBV7-2	TRBJ2-1	TRBD2	NA	TGTGCCAGCAGCTTTAATAGCGGGGGGGCCGAGTTCTTC	CASSFNSGGAEFF
TRBV24-1	TRBJ2-5	TRBD1	NA	TGTGCCACCAGCCCCCGAGGGGGCCGGGAGACCCAGTACTTC	CATSPRGGRETQYF
TRBV3-1/TRBV3-2	TRBJ1-2	NA	NA	TGTGCCAGCAGCCAAAAGACAGCCTATGGCTACACCTTC	CASSQKTAYGYTF
TRBV30	TRBJ2-1	TRBD2	NA	TGTGCCTGGAGTGTAGTAGCGGGGTTAAATGAGCAGTTCTTC	CAWSVVAGLNEQFF
TRBV18	TRBJ1-1	TRBD1	NA	TGTGCCAGCTCACCCGACAGGGCGAACACTGAAGCTTTCTTT	CASSPDRANTEAFF
TRBV19	TRBJ1-5	NA	NA	TGTGCCAGTAGTATTCCAGGGAGCAATCAGCCCCAGCATTTT	CASSIPGSNQPQHF
TRBV11-2	TRBJ1-4	NA	NA	TGTGCCAGCAGCTTAGGGGGCTTTCTTAATGAAAAACTGTTTTTT	CASSLGGFLNEKLFF
TRBV12-5	TRBJ1-1	TRBD1	NA	TGTGCTAGTGGTTTGGTATTGGACCGACAGGGCCCTGAAGCTTTCTTT	CASGLVLDRQGPEAFF